A single sample gave rise to the 15 T cell receptor beta chains below, sequenced in a study of shared clonotypes between healthy human individuals. Repertoires were generated with immunoSEQ multiplex PCR, while TCRdb's copy carries only in-frame clones and drops some. The data contain millions of clones, approximately 95% of them singletons. The sequenced sample was naive CD4+ T cells from PBMCs. Documented subset: CD45RA+ positively selected. The receptors derive from a man between 18 and 29 years old in good health. Some clones in this sample may be carry-over from other donors' samples.

The gene calls are TRBV5-1 and TRBJ1-1; D is perhaps TRBD1 (6 bases). The length of the CDR3 is 14 residues. V was cut by 0 bases and J by 6 bases, with 12 bases left in between. Germline CDR1 SGHRS, CDR2 YFSETQ. The CDR3 sequence: CASSLVPGDAEAFF. The CDR3 DNA reads TGCGCCAGCAGCTTGGTCCCAGGGGACGCTGAAGCTTTCTTT.

This sequence joins TRBV27 and TRBJ2-5; TRBD2 might be the D (5 bases). This CDR3 region has 14 residues. The V end was cut by 5 bases, the J end by 3 bases, with 13 bases between. The germline gives CDR1 MNHEY, CDR2 SMNVEV (reference sequence). CDR3 in amino acids: CASSRGALEETQYF. CDR3 nucleotides: TGTGCCAGCAGTCGGGGAGCCCTGGAAGAGACCCAGTACTTC.

This clone came up a few times. In nucleotides, the CDR3 is TGTGCCTGGAGTACCGGGACGGGTAATGGCTACACCTTC. Translating it yields CAWSTGTGNGYTF. This chain joins TRBV30 and TRBJ1-2, with a weak D call TRBD1 (5 bases). CDR3 length: 13 residues. V was trimmed by 2 bases and J by 6 bases, leaving 13 bases between them. Germline V lookup: CDR1 GTSNPN, CDR2 SVGIG (reference sequence).

With regard to this clone: At one of its ends the junction is not consistent with the germline gene, which may arise from a read error. The sample carries other DNA sequences with the same CDR3. The V gene is TRBV5-1, the J gene TRBJ2-7, with TRBD1 matching over 8 bases. The CDR3 covers 15 residues. Germline V gene data show CDR1 as SGHRS and CDR2 as YFSETQ. The CDR3 here is CASSLGTGSAYEQYF. The CDR3 coding sequence is TGCGCCAGCAGTTTGGGGACAGGATCCGCCTACGAGCAGTACTTC.

Worth noting for this clone: Sequence at one end of the junction differs from germline and may be a read error. This chain links TRBV7-9 with TRBJ2-1; D gene uncertain. Germline assignment: CDR1 SEHNR and CDR2 FQNEAQ (reference sequence). The CDR3 spans 13 residues. The CDR3: CASSLDRTMMQFF. For the CDR3, the DNA is TGTGCCAGCAGTTTAGACCGAACAATGATGCAGTTCTTC. Supplemented by reference TRBV7-9 and TRBJ2-1, the full variable domain reads DTGVSQNPRHKITKRGQNVTFRCDPISEHNRLYWYRQTLGQGPEFLTYFQNEAQLEKSRLLSDRFSAERPKGSFSTLEIQRTEQGDSAMYLCASSLDRTMMQFFGPGTRLTVL.

The chain is built from TRBV12-5 and TRBJ2-5; the D gene is possibly TRBD2 (5 bases). V gave up 4 bases and J gave up 8 bases, with 11 bases separating them. CDR3 length: 12 amino acids. CDR1 and CDR2 from the germline V gene are LGHNT and FRNRAP. The CDR3 loop reads CASGSGGGTQYF. The CDR3 DNA is TGTGCTAGTGGTTCAGGCGGAGGAACCCAGTACTTC.

This chain links TRBV28 with TRBJ1-3; D not resolved. This CDR3 has 13 amino acids. Trimming stripped 6 bases from V and 5 bases from J, with 11 bases between. Germline-derived CDR1 and CDR2 are MDHEN and SYDVKM. CDR3 DNA sequence: TGTGCCAGCAGCGTGTCACCCCGAAACACCATATATTTT. This gives the protein CASSVSPRNTIYF.

The chain recombines TRBV6-1 with TRBJ1-5; D remains ambiguous. The CDR3 has 15 residues. Germline V gene data show CDR1 as MNHNS and CDR2 as SASEGT. The germline V and J ends were trimmed by 3 bases and 1 base, with 10 bases remaining between them. CDR3 sequence: CASSDRQGSNQPQHF. CDR3 nucleotide sequence: TGTGCCAGCAGTGACCGGCAAGGGAGCAATCAGCCCCAGCATTTT.

This chain connects TRBV13 to TRBJ2-5; TRBD2 matches at 8 bases. The CDR3 spans 15 residues. V was clipped by 4 bases and J by 7 bases; unmatched bases: 11. In germline, CDR1 is PRHDT, CDR2 FYEKMQ (reference sequence). CDR3 nucleotide sequence: TGTGCCAGCAGCTCCTGGACTAGCCGGGGGGGGACCCAGTACTTC. It translates to CASSSWTSRGGTQYF.

The genes are TRBV28 and TRBJ2-7; weak D call: TRBD1 (6 bases). This CDR3 region has 14 residues. Germline V gene sequence: CDR1 MDHEN, CDR2 SYDVKM. V was trimmed by 6 bases and J by 1 base, leaving 13 bases between them. In DNA, the CDR3 is TGTGCCAGCAGACAGCAGGGGATTTCCTACGAGCAGTACTTC. This encodes CASRQQGISYEQYF.

This clone has a single count. The sample holds other DNA sequences that translate to the same CDR3. This chain connects TRBV7-2 to TRBJ1-1, with D possibly TRBD1 on 5 matching bases. Looked up from germline, CDR1 is SGHTA and CDR2 is FQGNSA. The CDR3 spans 14 residues. V dropped 5 bases and J dropped 2 bases, with 12 bases sitting between them. The CDR3 protein is CASSPGTANTEAFF. For the CDR3, the DNA is TGTGCCAGCAGCCCCGGGACGGCTAACACTGAAGCTTTCTTT.

The chain uses TRBV19 and TRBJ2-7; D possibly corresponds to TRBD1 (5 bases). Trimming stripped 7 bases from V and 0 bases from J, with 16 bases between. This CDR3 has 15 amino acids. The V gene's germline CDR1 is LNHDA and CDR2 SQIVND (reference sequence). The CDR3 DNA follows: TGTGCCAGTAACCCCGACAGAACTTCCTCCTACGAGCAGTACTTC. Residues: CASNPDRTSSYEQYF.

In nucleotides, the CDR3 is TGTGCCAGCTCACAAACAGCGAAGGGCACTGAAGCTTTCTTT. It specifies CASSQTAKGTEAFF. The rearrangement uses TRBV18 and TRBJ1-1; D is undetermined. The CDR3 has 14 residues. CDR1 is KGHSH, CDR2 LQKENI, per germline. Trimming left V 4 bases short and J 4 bases short, with 13 bases between.

The rearrangement links TRBV6-6 to TRBJ2-6, with 7 bases identical to TRBD1. This CDR3 comprises 14 residues. V trimming: 8 bases; J trimming: 1 base; junction bases outside the gene matches: 2. Germline V gene sequence: CDR1 MNHNY, CDR2 SVGAGI (reference sequence). CDR3 in amino acids: CASRDRSGANVLTF. CDR3 nucleotide sequence: TGTGCCAGCCGGGACAGATCTGGGGCCAACGTCCTGACTTTC.

The chain joins TRBV9 to TRBJ1-1; the match to TRBD1 covers 9 bases. V was clipped by 4 bases and J by 6 bases; unmatched bases: 7. The CDR3 spans 14 residues. Germline assignment: CDR1 SGDLS and CDR2 YYNGEE. In nucleotides, the CDR3 is TGTGCCAGCAGCCCGGGGACAGGGTATCCTGAAGCTTTCTTT. Amino acids: CASSPGTGYPEAFF.